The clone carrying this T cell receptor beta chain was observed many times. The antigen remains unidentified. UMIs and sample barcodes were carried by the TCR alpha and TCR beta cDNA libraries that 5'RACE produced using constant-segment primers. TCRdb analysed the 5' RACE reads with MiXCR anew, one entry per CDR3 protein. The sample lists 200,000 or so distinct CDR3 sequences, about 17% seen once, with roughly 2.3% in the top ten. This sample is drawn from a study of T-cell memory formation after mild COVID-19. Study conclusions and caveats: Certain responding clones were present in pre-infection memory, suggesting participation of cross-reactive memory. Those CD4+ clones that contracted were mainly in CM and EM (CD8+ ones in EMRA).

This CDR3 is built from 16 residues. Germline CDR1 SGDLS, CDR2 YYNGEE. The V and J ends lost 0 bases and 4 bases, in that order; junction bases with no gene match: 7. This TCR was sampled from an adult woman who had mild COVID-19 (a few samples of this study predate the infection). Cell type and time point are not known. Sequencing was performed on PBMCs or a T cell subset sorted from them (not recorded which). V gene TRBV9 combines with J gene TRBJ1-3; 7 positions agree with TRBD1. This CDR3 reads CASSVDAGGTGNTIYF. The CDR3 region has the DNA TGTGCCAGCAGCGTAGACGCAGGGGGTACGGGAAACACCATATATTTT.